Listed below are T cell receptor beta chains from one sample, sequenced in a study of CD8 T cells in Susac syndrome. A single record per CDR3 protein comes from TCRdb applying MiXCR to the immunoSEQ multiplex PCR reads. Here the sample spans hundreds of thousands of distinct CDR3 sequences, 85% to 95% being singletons. Specimen: CD4+ T cells from PBMCs. These receptor sequences come from a human donor with multiple sclerosis. Both conserved end residues are part of each CDR3. The D gene is left open where the match is weak. Size is omitted from some rows. Given values are once, few, many or a class for expanded clones.

j_gene: TRBJ1-1; abundance: NA; v_gene: TRBV10-3; len: 14; d_gene: TRBD1; CDR3aa: CAIRRDRGNTEAFF; CDR3nt: TGTGCCATCAGGAGGGACAGGGGGAACACTGAAGCTTTCTTT
j_gene: TRBJ1-6; abundance: NA; v_gene: TRBV3-1; len: 13; d_gene: NA; CDR3aa: CASSQDGRQPLHF; CDR3nt: TGTGCCAGCAGCCAAGATGGTAGGCAGCCCCTCCACTTT
j_gene: TRBJ2-2; abundance: NA; v_gene: TRBV4-2; len: 15; d_gene: NA; CDR3aa: CASSLWTSNTGELFF; CDR3nt: TGTGCCAGCAGCTTGTGGACAAGTAACACCGGGGAGCTGTTTTTT
j_gene: TRBJ2-2; abundance: once; v_gene: TRBV2; len: 12; d_gene: TRBD2; CDR3aa: CASRRTSGELFF; CDR3nt: TGTGCCAGCAGACGGACTAGCGGGGAGCTGTTTTTT
j_gene: TRBJ1-2; abundance: NA; v_gene: TRBV25-1; len: 11; d_gene: NA; CDR3aa: CASSGQTGYTF; CDR3nt: TGTGCCAGCAGTGGTCAGACGGGCTACACCTTC
j_gene: TRBJ2-1; abundance: NA; v_gene: TRBV20-1; len: 14; d_gene: TRBD1; CDR3aa: CSAWTGGAYNEQFF; CDR3nt: TGCAGTGCGTGGACAGGGGGAGCCTACAATGAGCAGTTCTTC
j_gene: TRBJ2-1; abundance: NA; v_gene: TRBV29-1; len: 14; d_gene: TRBD2; CDR3aa: CSVDQSGGALEQFF; CDR3nt: TGCAGCGTTGATCAAAGCGGGGGGGCCCTTGAGCAGTTCTTC
j_gene: TRBJ2-1; abundance: NA; v_gene: TRBV6-1; len: 17; d_gene: TRBD2; CDR3aa: CASTRERGAGGVNEQFF; CDR3nt: TGTGCCAGCACGAGGGAGCGGGGGGCCGGAGGGGTTAATGAGCAGTTCTTC
j_gene: TRBJ2-6; abundance: once; v_gene: TRBV5-4; len: 17; d_gene: NA; CDR3aa: CASSGGGTDSGANVLTF; CDR3nt: TGTGCCAGCAGCGGAGGCGGGACCGACTCTGGGGCCAACGTCCTGACTTTC
j_gene: TRBJ2-2; abundance: NA; v_gene: TRBV7-3; len: 12; d_gene: NA; CDR3aa: CASSPLTGELFF; CDR3nt: TGTGCCAGCAGCCCTCTCACCGGGGAGCTGTTTTTT
j_gene: TRBJ2-6; abundance: NA; v_gene: TRBV6-6; len: 14; d_gene: NA; CDR3aa: CASSYAPGANVLTF; CDR3nt: TGTGCCAGCAGTTACGCCCCTGGGGCCAACGTCCTGACTTTC
j_gene: TRBJ2-1; abundance: NA; v_gene: TRBV29-1; len: 13; d_gene: TRBD1; CDR3aa: CSVGTESVNEQFF; CDR3nt: TGCAGCGTCGGGACAGAGTCAGTCAATGAGCAGTTCTTC
j_gene: TRBJ1-1; abundance: NA; v_gene: TRBV30; len: 12; d_gene: NA; CDR3aa: CAWSVPFTAAFF; CDR3nt: TGTGCCTGGAGTGTACCGTTTACGGCAGCTTTCTTT
j_gene: TRBJ2-5; abundance: NA; v_gene: TRBV29-1; len: 10; d_gene: NA; CDR3aa: CSVGVETQYF; CDR3nt: TGCAGCGTAGGAGTGGAGACCCAGTACTTC
j_gene: TRBJ2-7; abundance: NA; v_gene: TRBV7-2; len: 13; d_gene: NA; CDR3aa: CASSPGRSYEQYF; CDR3nt: TGTGCCAGCAGCCCGGGGCGGTCCTACGAGCAGTACTTC
j_gene: TRBJ1-5; abundance: NA; v_gene: TRBV9; len: 13; d_gene: NA; CDR3aa: CASSVEGDQPQHF; CDR3nt: TGTGCCAGCAGCGTAGAAGGGGACCAGCCCCAGCATTTT
j_gene: TRBJ2-1; abundance: NA; v_gene: TRBV3-1; len: 15; d_gene: NA; CDR3aa: CASSQGGRAWDEQFF; CDR3nt: TGTGCCAGCAGCCAAGGGGGCAGGGCCTGGGATGAGCAGTTCTTC
j_gene: TRBJ2-1; abundance: NA; v_gene: TRBV7-2; len: 17; d_gene: TRBD2; CDR3aa: CASSHRTTSPVYNEQFF; CDR3nt: TGTGCCAGCAGCCATAGGACGACTAGCCCCGTTTACAATGAGCAGTTCTTC
j_gene: TRBJ1-2; abundance: NA; v_gene: TRBV10-3; len: 15; d_gene: NA; CDR3aa: CAIHGAMVGRPGYTF; CDR3nt: TGTGCCATCCATGGGGCGATGGTCGGTAGACCTGGCTACACCTTC
j_gene: TRBJ1-5; abundance: NA; v_gene: TRBV20-1; len: 14; d_gene: NA; CDR3aa: CSAITQVDNQPQHF; CDR3nt: TGCAGTGCGATCACGCAAGTAGACAATCAGCCCCAGCATTTT
j_gene: TRBJ1-1; abundance: NA; v_gene: TRBV30; len: 14; d_gene: NA; CDR3aa: CAWSEGGPNTEAFF; CDR3nt: TGTGCCTGGAGTGAGGGCGGACCAAACACTGAAGCTTTCTTT
j_gene: TRBJ1-1; abundance: NA; v_gene: TRBV12-3/TRBV12-4; len: 13; d_gene: NA; CDR3aa: CASSLLEGVEAFF; CDR3nt: TGTGCCAGCAGTTTGCTGGAGGGAGTTGAAGCTTTCTTT
j_gene: TRBJ2-6; abundance: NA; v_gene: TRBV20-1; len: 16; d_gene: NA; CDR3aa: CSAREGSESGANVLTF; CDR3nt: TGCAGTGCTAGAGAAGGGTCCGAATCTGGGGCCAACGTCCTGACTTTC
j_gene: TRBJ1-5; abundance: NA; v_gene: TRBV3-1; len: 14; d_gene: NA; CDR3aa: CASSFGNNPQPQHF; CDR3nt: TGTGCCAGCAGCTTTGGGAACAATCCCCAGCCCCAGCATTTT
j_gene: TRBJ1-1; abundance: NA; v_gene: TRBV30; len: 16; d_gene: TRBD1; CDR3aa: CAWRESVRGMNTEAFF; CDR3nt: TGTGCCTGGAGGGAGAGCGTCAGGGGGATGAACACTGAAGCTTTCTTT
j_gene: TRBJ1-1; abundance: NA; v_gene: TRBV30; len: 11; d_gene: NA; CDR3aa: CAWNLATEAFF; CDR3nt: TGTGCCTGGAACCTTGCTACTGAAGCTTTCTTT
j_gene: TRBJ1-5; abundance: NA; v_gene: TRBV9; len: 15; d_gene: TRBD1; CDR3aa: CASSATGDVYQPQHF; CDR3nt: TGTGCCAGCAGCGCGACAGGGGACGTGTATCAGCCCCAGCATTTT
j_gene: TRBJ2-1; abundance: NA; v_gene: TRBV29-1; len: 17; d_gene: NA; CDR3aa: CSVEEPGVTGSYNEQFF; CDR3nt: TGCAGCGTTGAAGAGCCCGGGGTGACGGGTTCGTACAATGAGCAGTTCTTC
j_gene: TRBJ1-1; abundance: NA; v_gene: TRBV27; len: 15; d_gene: TRBD1; CDR3aa: CASSPTGGRNTEAFF; CDR3nt: TGTGCCAGCAGTCCAACAGGGGGCCGGAACACTGAAGCTTTCTTT
j_gene: TRBJ2-6; abundance: NA; v_gene: TRBV27; len: 14; d_gene: TRBD2; CDR3aa: CASRGGSGANVLTF; CDR3nt: TGTGCCAGCAGGGGGGGGTCTGGGGCCAACGTCCTGACTTTC
j_gene: TRBJ1-2; abundance: NA; v_gene: TRBV19; len: 14; d_gene: NA; CDR3aa: CASSIDRVGSGYTF; CDR3nt: TGTGCCAGTAGTATAGACAGGGTCGGATCGGGCTACACCTTC
j_gene: TRBJ2-1; abundance: NA; v_gene: TRBV11-3; len: 13; d_gene: NA; CDR3aa: CASSDGRANEQFF; CDR3nt: TGTGCCAGCAGCGACGGGAGAGCCAATGAGCAGTTCTTC
j_gene: TRBJ2-2; abundance: NA; v_gene: TRBV11-1; len: 15; d_gene: NA; CDR3aa: CASSSGTESTGELFF; CDR3nt: TGTGCCAGCAGCTCCGGGACGGAGAGCACCGGGGAGCTGTTTTTT
j_gene: TRBJ2-3; abundance: NA; v_gene: TRBV9; len: 14; d_gene: TRBD2; CDR3aa: CASSPVVGGNTQYF; CDR3nt: TGTGCCAGCAGCCCGGTGGTGGGGGGGAATACGCAGTATTTT
j_gene: TRBJ1-5; abundance: NA; v_gene: TRBV9; len: 14; d_gene: NA; CDR3aa: CASSVTDSNQPQHF; CDR3nt: TGTGCCAGCAGCGTGACTGATAGCAATCAGCCCCAGCATTTT
j_gene: TRBJ1-1; abundance: NA; v_gene: TRBV20-1; len: 12; d_gene: NA; CDR3aa: CSAAPHGYEAFF; CDR3nt: TGCAGTGCTGCCCCCCACGGGTACGAAGCTTTCTTT
j_gene: TRBJ2-1; abundance: NA; v_gene: TRBV20-1; len: 17; d_gene: TRBD2; CDR3aa: CSARSPLAGGPYNEQFF; CDR3nt: TGCAGTGCTAGATCCCCTTTAGCGGGGGGACCCTACAATGAGCAGTTCTTC
j_gene: TRBJ2-1; abundance: NA; v_gene: TRBV19; len: 12; d_gene: NA; CDR3aa: CASRWLDNEQFF; CDR3nt: TGTGCCAGTCGTTGGCTCGACAATGAGCAGTTCTTC